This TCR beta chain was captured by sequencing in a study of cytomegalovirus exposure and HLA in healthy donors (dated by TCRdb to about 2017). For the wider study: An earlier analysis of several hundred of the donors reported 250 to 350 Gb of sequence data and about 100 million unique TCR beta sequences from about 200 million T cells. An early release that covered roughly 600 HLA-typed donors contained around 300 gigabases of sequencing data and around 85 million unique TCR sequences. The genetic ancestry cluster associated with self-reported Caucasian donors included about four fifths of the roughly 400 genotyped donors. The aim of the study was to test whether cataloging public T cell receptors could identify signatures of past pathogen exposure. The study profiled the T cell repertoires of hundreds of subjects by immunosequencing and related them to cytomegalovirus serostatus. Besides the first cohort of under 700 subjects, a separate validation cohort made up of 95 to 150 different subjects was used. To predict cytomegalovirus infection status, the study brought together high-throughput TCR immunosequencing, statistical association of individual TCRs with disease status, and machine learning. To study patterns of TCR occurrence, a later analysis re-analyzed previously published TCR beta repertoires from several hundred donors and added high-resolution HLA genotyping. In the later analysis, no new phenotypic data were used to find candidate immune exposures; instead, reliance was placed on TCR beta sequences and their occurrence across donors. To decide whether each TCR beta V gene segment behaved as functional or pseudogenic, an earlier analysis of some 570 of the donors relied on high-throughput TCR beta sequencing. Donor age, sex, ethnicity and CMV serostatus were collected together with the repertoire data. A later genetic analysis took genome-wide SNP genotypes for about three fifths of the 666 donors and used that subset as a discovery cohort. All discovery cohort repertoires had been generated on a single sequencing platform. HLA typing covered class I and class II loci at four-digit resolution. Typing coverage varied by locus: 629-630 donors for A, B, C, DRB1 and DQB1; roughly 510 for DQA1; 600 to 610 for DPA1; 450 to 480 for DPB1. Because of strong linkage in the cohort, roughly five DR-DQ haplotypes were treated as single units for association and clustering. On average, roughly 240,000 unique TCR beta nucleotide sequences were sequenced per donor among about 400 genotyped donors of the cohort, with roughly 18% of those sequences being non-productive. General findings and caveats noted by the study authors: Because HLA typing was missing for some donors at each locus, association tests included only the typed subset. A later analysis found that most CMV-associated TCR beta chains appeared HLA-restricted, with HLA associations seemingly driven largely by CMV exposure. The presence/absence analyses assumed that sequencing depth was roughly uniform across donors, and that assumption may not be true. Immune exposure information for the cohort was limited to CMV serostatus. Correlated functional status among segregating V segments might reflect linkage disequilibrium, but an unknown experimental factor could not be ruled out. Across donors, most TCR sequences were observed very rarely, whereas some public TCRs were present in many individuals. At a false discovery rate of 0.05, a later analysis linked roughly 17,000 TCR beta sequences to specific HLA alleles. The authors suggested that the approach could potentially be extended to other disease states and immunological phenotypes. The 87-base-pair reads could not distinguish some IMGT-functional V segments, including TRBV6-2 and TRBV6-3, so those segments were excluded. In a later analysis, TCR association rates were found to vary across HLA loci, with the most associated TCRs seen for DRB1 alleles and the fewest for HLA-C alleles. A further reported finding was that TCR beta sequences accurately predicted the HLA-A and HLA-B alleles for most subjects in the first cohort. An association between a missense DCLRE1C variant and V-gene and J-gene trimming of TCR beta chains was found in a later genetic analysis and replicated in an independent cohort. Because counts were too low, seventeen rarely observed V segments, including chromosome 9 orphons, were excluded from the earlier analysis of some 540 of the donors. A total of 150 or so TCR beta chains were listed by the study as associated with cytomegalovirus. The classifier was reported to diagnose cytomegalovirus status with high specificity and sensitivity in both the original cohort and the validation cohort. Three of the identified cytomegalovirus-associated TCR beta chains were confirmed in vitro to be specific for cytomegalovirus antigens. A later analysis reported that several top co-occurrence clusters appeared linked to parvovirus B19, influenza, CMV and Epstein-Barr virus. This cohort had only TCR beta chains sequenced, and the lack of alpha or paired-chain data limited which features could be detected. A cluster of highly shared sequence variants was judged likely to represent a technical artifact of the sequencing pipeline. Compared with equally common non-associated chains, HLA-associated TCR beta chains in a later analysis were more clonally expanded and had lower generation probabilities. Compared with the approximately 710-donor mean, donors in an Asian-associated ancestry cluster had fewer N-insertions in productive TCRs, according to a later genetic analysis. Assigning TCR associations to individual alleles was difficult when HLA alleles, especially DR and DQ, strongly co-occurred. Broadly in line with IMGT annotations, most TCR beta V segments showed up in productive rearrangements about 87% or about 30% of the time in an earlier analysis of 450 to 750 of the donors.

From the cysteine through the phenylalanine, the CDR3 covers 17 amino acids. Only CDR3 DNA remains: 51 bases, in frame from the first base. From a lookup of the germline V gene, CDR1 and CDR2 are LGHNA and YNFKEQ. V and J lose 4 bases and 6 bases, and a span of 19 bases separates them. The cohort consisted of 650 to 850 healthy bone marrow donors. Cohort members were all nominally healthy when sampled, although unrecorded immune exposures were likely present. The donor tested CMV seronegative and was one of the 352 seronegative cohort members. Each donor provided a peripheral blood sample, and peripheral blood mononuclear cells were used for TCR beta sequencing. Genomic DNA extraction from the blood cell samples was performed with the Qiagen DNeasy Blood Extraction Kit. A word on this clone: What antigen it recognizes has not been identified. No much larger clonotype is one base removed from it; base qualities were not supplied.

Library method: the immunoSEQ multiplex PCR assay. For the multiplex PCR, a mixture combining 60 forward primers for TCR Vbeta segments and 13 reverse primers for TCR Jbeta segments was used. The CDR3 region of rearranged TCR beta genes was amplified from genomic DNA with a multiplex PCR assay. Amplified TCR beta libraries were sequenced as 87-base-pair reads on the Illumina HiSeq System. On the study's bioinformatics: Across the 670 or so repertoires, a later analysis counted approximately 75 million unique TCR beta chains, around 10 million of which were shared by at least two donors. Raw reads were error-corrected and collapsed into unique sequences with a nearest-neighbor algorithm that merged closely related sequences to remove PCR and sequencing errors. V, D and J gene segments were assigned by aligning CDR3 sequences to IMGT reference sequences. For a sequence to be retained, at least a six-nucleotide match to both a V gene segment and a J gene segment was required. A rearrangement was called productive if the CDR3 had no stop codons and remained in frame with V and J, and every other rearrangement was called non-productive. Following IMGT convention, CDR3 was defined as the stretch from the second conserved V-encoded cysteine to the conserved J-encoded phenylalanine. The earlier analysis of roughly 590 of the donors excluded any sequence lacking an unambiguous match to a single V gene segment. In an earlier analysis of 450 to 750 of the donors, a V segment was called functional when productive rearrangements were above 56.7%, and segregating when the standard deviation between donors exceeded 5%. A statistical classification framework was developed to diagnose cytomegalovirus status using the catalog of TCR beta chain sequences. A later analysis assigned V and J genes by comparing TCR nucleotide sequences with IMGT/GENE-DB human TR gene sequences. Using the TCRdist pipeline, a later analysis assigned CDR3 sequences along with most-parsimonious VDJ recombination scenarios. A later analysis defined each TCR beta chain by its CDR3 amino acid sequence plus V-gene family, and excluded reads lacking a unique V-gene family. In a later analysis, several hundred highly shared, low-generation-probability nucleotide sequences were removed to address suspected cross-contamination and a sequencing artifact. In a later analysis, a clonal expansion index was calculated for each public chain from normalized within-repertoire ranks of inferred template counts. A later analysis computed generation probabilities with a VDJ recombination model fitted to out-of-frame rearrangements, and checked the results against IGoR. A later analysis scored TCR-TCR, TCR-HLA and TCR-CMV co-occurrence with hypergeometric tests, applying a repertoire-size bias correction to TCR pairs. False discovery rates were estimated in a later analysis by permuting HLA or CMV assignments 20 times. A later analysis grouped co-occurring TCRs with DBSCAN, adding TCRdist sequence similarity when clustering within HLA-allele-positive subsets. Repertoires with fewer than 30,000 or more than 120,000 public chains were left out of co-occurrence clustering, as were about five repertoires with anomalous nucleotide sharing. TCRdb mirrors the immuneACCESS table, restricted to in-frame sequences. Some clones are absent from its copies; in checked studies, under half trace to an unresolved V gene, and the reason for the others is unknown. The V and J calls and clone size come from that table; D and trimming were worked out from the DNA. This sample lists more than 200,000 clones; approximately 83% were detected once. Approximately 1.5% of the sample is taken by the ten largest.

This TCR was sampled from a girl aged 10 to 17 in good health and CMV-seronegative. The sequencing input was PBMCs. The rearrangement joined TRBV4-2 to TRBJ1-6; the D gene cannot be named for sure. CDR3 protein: CASSPRGSPQGNSPLHF. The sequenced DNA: TGTGCCAGCAGCCCAAGAGGCAGCCCACAAGGTAATTCACCCCTCCACTTT.